One and the same sample provided the 5 T cell receptor beta chains below, sequenced in a study of cytomegalovirus exposure and HLA in healthy donors. The primer mix had 60 Vbeta and 13 Jbeta primers. Generated by immunoSEQ multiplex PCR, the TCRdb table keeps only in-frame clones and is missing some. The table includes 60,000 to 70,000 clones, roughly 75% detected once. Sequencing input: PBMCs. These receptors were obtained from a woman between 35 and 50 years old in good health and CMV-seropositive.

This clone was seen once. The chain uses TRBV29-1 and TRBJ1-1, with TRBD1 matching 9 bases. The CDR3 totals 17 residues. The germline V gene has CDR1 SQVTM and CDR2 ANQGSEA. Losses at the gene ends were 5 bases for V and 0 bases for J; bases not matched to a gene: 13. The chain's CDR3 is CSVLEQGAYRVNTEAFF. CDR3 DNA: TGCAGCGTTCTCGAACAGGGGGCATATCGGGTGAACACTGAAGCTTTCTTT.

The rearrangement links TRBV11-3 to TRBJ2-1; 9 positions agree with TRBD1. J gave up 4 bases and V 3 bases, and 1 base lay outside the gene matches. This CDR3 is built from 14 residues. The germline CDR1 and CDR2 sequences are SGHNT and YENEEA. The CDR3 bases are TGTGCCAGCAGCTTGACAGGGGGATACAATGAGCAGTTCTTC. Its translation is CASSLTGGYNEQFF.

This chain links TRBV4-3 with TRBJ2-6; D unresolved. CDR1 is LGHNA, CDR2 YSLEER, per germline. The length of the CDR3 is 17 residues. The ends were cut back, 0 bases at V and 2 bases at J, with 11 bases in the middle. In nucleotides, the CDR3 is TGCGCCAGCAGCCAAGAGATGGGCAGTACTGGGGCCAACGTCCTGACTTTC. It translates to CASSQEMGSTGANVLTF.

This rearrangement joins TRBV29-1 to TRBJ2-6; 8 bases match TRBD1. The CDR3 contains 15 residues. From germline, CDR1 is SQVTM and CDR2 ANQGSEA. J was trimmed by 0 bases and V by 5 bases; bases with no gene match: 3. The CDR3 DNA reads TGCAGCGTTTTTGGACAGGGCTCTGGGGCCAACGTCCTGACTTTC. It encodes CSVFGQGSGANVLTF.

CDR3 residues: CASTEQGDGYTF. As DNA, the CDR3 is TGTGCCAGCACCGAACAGGGCGATGGCTACACCTTC. The chain combines TRBV6-1 with TRBJ1-2, with a weak D call TRBD1 (6 bases). Germline V gene sequence: CDR1 MNHNS, CDR2 SASEGT. V lost 7 bases, J lost 6 bases, and 12 bases lay in between. There are 12 residues in the CDR3.